This TCR beta chain was captured by sequencing in a study of cytomegalovirus exposure and HLA in healthy donors. Study background: A data release that came early held 80 million to 95 million unique TCRs from HLA-typed donors.

Comments on this clone: The antigen is undetermined.

Study results and caveats: Sequencing had likely introduced a cluster of highly shared sequence variants as an artifact.

Germline CDR1 MNHNS, CDR2 SASEGT. The trim removed 10 bases at V and 2 bases at J, leaving 7 bases unmatched. CDR3 length: 13 residues. Vbeta (60) and Jbeta (13) primers were used in the PCR. Profiled with immunoSEQ multiplex PCR; TCRdb holds only in-frame clones, not every one. The repertoire holds 160,000 or so clones, 60% to 80% seen once, with 1.1% to 1.5% in the top ten. This clonotype was obtained from a male donor in good health and CMV-seronegative. The V gene is TRBV6-1, the J gene TRBJ1-1; the match to TRBD1 covers 7 bases. What was sequenced was PBMCs. CDR3 sequence (DNA): TGTGCCACAAAGACAGGGCGAAACACTGAAGCTTTCTTT. This translates into CATKTGRNTEAFF.